Below are 10 T cell receptor beta chains sequenced from a single sample in a study of CD8 T cells in Susac syndrome. Random hexamers served to reverse transcribe about 0.45 to 1 ug RNA. TCRdb re-derived calls from the immunoSEQ multiplex PCR reads in MiXCR, one entry per CDR3 protein. The sample lists approximately 190,000 distinct CDR3 sequences, about 94% seen once, with 0.1% in the top ten. Material for sequencing was CD4+ T cells from PBMCs. These TCRs come from a human donor in good health.

V and J are TRBV12-3 or TRBV12-4 and TRBJ2-2; the match to TRBD1 covers 8 bases. The CDR3 spans 14 residues. The ends lost 6 bases at V and 4 bases at J; junction bases unmatched: 4. The CDR3 bases are TGTGCCAGCAGCCGGGACAGGTCCACCGGGGAGCTGTTTTTT. This encodes CASSRDRSTGELFF.

The chain recombines TRBV7-9 with TRBJ2-5; the match to TRBD1 covers 7 bases. CDR3 length equals 15 residues. V was pared by 1 base and J by 2 bases, with 4 bases of the junction left unmatched. Germline loops: CDR1 SEHNR, CDR2 FQNEAQ (reference sequence). The CDR3 is CASSLEGRGQETQYF. The CDR3 DNA sequence: TGTGCCAGCAGCTTAGAGGGCAGGGGGCAAGAGACCCAGTACTTC. Filled out from reference TRBV7-9 and TRBJ2-5, the complete variable domain reads DTGVSQNPRHKITKRGQNVTFRCDPISEHNRLYWYRQTLGQGPEFLTYFQNEAQLEKSRLLSDRFSAERPKGSFSTLEIQRTEQGDSAMYLCASSLEGRGQETQYFGPGTRLLVL.

The chain combines TRBV7-2 with TRBJ2-4; 7 positions agree with TRBD2. This CDR3 contains 14 residues. Germline values: CDR1 SGHTA, CDR2 FQGNSA. The V and J ends lost 3 bases and 4 bases, in that order; junction bases with no gene match: 3. CDR3 loop: CASSFREGKNIQYF. Written as DNA, the CDR3 is TGTGCCAGCAGCTTCAGGGAGGGAAAAAACATTCAGTACTTC.

The rearrangement uses TRBV3-1 and TRBJ1-1, with D tentatively TRBD1 (5 bases). V was shortened by 5 bases and J by 8 bases, with 12 bases between the two germline ends. Germline assignment: CDR1 LGHDT and CDR2 YNNKEL (reference sequence). This CDR3 comprises 12 residues. Written as DNA, the CDR3 is TGTGCCAGCAGCTTAATGGGGGACGAAGCTTTCTTT. Translation gives CASSLMGDEAFF.

This chain joins TRBV5-1 and TRBJ2-5; D remains ambiguous. This CDR3 region has 15 residues. CDR1 SGHRS and CDR2 YFSETQ come from the germline V gene. The germline V and J ends were trimmed by 0 bases and 2 bases, with 11 bases remaining between them. CDR3 in DNA: TGCGCCAGCAGCTTGGCTCCTTCCGCTCAAGAGACCCAGTACTTC. Residues: CASSLAPSAQETQYF.

The chain joins TRBV7-8 to TRBJ1-1, with D tentatively TRBD1 (6 bases). The germline V gene encodes CDR1 SGHVS and CDR2 FQNEAQ. With 4 bases removed from V and 0 bases from J, the gap between germline ends came to 24 bases. The CDR3 has 19 residues. The CDR3 region is CASSSRIPKDSIMNTEAFF. CDR3 in DNA: TGTGCCAGCAGCTCACGGATCCCGAAGGACAGCATAATGAACACTGAAGCTTTCTTT.

The chain has TRBV20-1 and TRBJ2-1; TRBD2 matches at 9 bases. Germline CDR1 and CDR2: DFQATT and SNEGSKA (reference sequence). The length of the CDR3 is 14 residues. V lost 1 base to trimming and J lost 8 bases; unmatched junction nucleotides: 6. CDR3 amino acids: CSARGGLAWDEQFF. As DNA, the CDR3 is TGCAGTGCTAGAGGGGGACTAGCTTGGGATGAGCAGTTCTTC.

Only one count was recorded for this clonotype. The chain links TRBV6-5 to TRBJ2-7; no clear D gene. Trimming shortened V by 6 bases and J by 3 bases, and 9 bases separated the two germline ends. Germline V gene sequence: CDR1 MNHEY, CDR2 SVGAGI. The CDR3 spans 12 residues. CDR3 sequence (DNA): TGTGCCAGCAGCACTCCAGGCTACGAGCAGTACTTC. This encodes CASSTPGYEQYF.

A remark on this clonotype: At one end, the junction sequence differs from germline, possibly due to a read error. The rearrangement links TRBV7-7 to TRBJ2-2, with TRBD1 matching 7 bases. This CDR3 is 17 amino acids long. CDR1 is SSHAT and CDR2 is FNYEAQ in the germline V gene (reference sequence). The CDR3 sequence: CASSKAPGTANTGELFF. The CDR3 nucleotides read TGTGCTAGCAGCAAGGCGCCCGGGACAGCCAACACCGGGGAGCTGTTTTTT.

The V call is TRBV12-3 or TRBV12-4, the J call TRBJ2-1, with 12 bases identical to TRBD2. Losses at the gene ends were 5 bases for V and 8 bases for J; bases not matched to a gene: 7. The CDR3 runs to 15 residues. For the CDR3, the DNA is TGTGCCAGCAGTATCGGGACTAGCGGGCTCGATGAGCAGTTCTTC. Translating gives CASSIGTSGLDEQFF.